Included here is one T cell receptor (beta chain) sequence, with context. Its antigen is unknown. No qualities accompany the bases; no much larger clone lies one base away. In the prospective study, participants were about 18 to 100 years old, resided in 20 to 30 geographic areas of the United States, and were enrolled through a virtual design. Cohort assignment in the prospective study relied on participant-reported clinical history from a screening survey and a study questionnaire. In the prospective study, whole blood, serum and a nasopharyngeal or oropharyngeal swab were collected from each participant by mobile phlebotomists. Prospective study participants could optionally give additional blood draws and questionnaires over an approximately 2-month period. Prospective study blood samples were shipped either frozen or at room temperature before DNA extraction. CDR1 and CDR2, looked up from the germline V gene, are KGHSH and LQKENI. Clipping removes 4 bases from V and 0 bases from J, with 6 as the unmatched junction base count. Taken from cysteine to phenylalanine, the CDR3 has 16 residues. The only DNA kept is the CDR3, 48 bases in frame from the first base.

This sample stems from a study of blood T cell repertoires in COVID-19 (dated by TCRdb to about 2020). Turning to the overall study: For ImmuneRACE Cohort 3, a participant was defined as recovered based on two consecutive negative NP/OP PCR tests, clearance by a healthcare professional, or resolution of symptoms. Collaborator samples came from the United States, Italy and Spain and covered acute and convalescent phases of COVID-19. The material from the prospective study consisted of cDNA or gDNA derived from T cells, B-cell-depleted T cells, or PBMCs. Subjects who had been exposed to COVID-19, were actively infected with it, or had recovered from it provided the deeply sampled blood TCRbeta repertoires that made up the dataset. The repertoires were made available in a free public database intended to serve as a resource for research on the immune response to SARS-CoV-2. The samples were drawn from the first 160 participants of the ongoing ImmuneRACE study and from over a thousand subjects provided by 6 global collaborators. Nearly every sample came with metadata listing a de-identified subject ID, COVID-19 status, age in years and sex. HLA class I and class II types, where available, came from metadata supplied by the sample provider rather than from assay-based typing.

TCRbeta CDR3 regions were amplified from genomic DNA using the immunoSEQ Assay, a bias-controlled multiplex PCR. On the authors' methods: Nucleated cell counts per sample were estimated from amplification of reference gene primers within the assay. To quantify the absolute abundance of each unique TCRbeta CDR3 rearrangement, sequence reads were collapsed and filtered. For each sample, productive Simpson clonality was calculated by taking the square root of Simpson's diversity index across productive rearrangements. This immuneACCESS table, as held by TCRdb, lists in-frame sequences with V and J called but not all clones. Of the missing ones, under half trace to an unresolved V gene in checked studies; the others have no known cause. V and J calls and clone size are given by that table; D and trimming were obtained from the DNA. The sample table lists 200,000 to 250,000 clones, 80% to 90% of them with a count of one. Approximately 2.8% of the sample comes from the top ten.

The full study reports these points: How much clinical and demographic metadata was included differed by source and by participant, and the metadata was provided uncurated.

The sequence came from a woman in her forties or fifties in a cohort exposed to, infected with or recovered from COVID-19 (not recorded which). This sequence uses TRBV18 and TRBJ1-3; 7 nucleotides in the junction match TRBD1. Source material: PBMCs or T cells enriched from blood (not recorded which). CDR3 protein: CASSLGRQGSGNTIYF. The bases read TGTGCCAGCTCACTCGGACGACAGGGCTCTGGAAACACCATATATTTT.